This TCR beta chain was found in a study of blood T cell repertoires in COVID-19. TCRdb's table, derived via immunoSEQ multiplex PCR, lists solely in-frame clones and lacks some. The table lists over 90,000 clones, roughly 76% of them singletons. Deletions cut 2 bases from V and 2 bases from J, with 15 bases between. Looked up from germline, CDR1 is SEHNR and CDR2 is FQNEAQ (reference sequence). The CDR3 has 16 amino acids. Sequenced material: peripheral blood. The sequence came from a man aged 80 or over with COVID-19, enrolled during active disease. This chain connects TRBV7-9 to TRBJ2-5, with D perhaps TRBD1 (6 bases). CDR3 region: CASSLLGAAEQETQYF. The CDR3, as DNA: TGTGCCAGCAGCTTACTGGGGGCGGCGGAACAAGAGACCCAGTACTTC.